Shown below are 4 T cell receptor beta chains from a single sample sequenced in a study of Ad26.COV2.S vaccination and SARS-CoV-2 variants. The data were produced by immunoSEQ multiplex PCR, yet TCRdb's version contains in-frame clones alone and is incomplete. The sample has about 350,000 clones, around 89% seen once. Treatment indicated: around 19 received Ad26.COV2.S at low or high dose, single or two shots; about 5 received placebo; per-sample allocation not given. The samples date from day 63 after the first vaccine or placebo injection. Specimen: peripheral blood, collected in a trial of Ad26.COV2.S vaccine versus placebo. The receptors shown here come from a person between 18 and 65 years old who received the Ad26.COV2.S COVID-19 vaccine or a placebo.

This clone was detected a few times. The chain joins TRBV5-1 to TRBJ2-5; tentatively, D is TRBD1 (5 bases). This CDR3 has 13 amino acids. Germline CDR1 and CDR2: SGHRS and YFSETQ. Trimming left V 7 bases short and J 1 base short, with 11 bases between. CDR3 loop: CASHRQSQETQYF. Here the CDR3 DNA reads TGCGCCAGCCATCGACAGTCCCAAGAGACCCAGTACTTC.

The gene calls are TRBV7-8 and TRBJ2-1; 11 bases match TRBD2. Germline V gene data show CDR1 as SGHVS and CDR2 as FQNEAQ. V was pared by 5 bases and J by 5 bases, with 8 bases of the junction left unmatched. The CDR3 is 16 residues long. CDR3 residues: CASSGYGTSGNNEQFF. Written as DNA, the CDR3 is TGTGCCAGCAGCGGATACGGGACTAGCGGAAACAATGAGCAGTTCTTC.

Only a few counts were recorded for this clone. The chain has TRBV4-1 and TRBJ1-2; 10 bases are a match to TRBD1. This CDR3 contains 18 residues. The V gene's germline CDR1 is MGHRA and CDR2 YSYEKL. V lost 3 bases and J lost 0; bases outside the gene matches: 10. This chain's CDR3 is CASSHLLEGQGTNYGYTF. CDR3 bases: TGCGCCAGCAGCCATCTACTTGAGGGACAGGGGACTAACTATGGCTACACCTTC.

The CDR3 nucleotides are TGTGCCAGCAGTGAATGGGAACACCCTGGTTGGAATTCACCCCTCCACTTT. Translation gives CASSEWEHPGWNSPLHF. V is TRBV6-1 and J is TRBJ1-6, with D uncertain. Germline CDR1 MNHNS, CDR2 SASEGT. The CDR3 totals 17 residues. Trimming cost V 2 bases and J 7 bases, with 18 bases left between them.